These T cell receptor beta chains were read from a single sample in a study of CD8+ T cells in alopecia areata. Only in-frame clones appear in the TCRdb table, and some are missing; sequencing was by immunoSEQ multiplex PCR. The sample lists approximately 200,000 clones, roughly two fifths seen once, with around 2.8% in the top ten. The material was CD4+ T cells sorted from blood, obtained at roughly week 36, from a patient treated with tofacitinib. The receptors were gathered from a human donor with alopecia areata. Each CDR3 is given with its conserved first and last residue. The D gene is left open where the match is weak. Size is stated for part of the rows, as once, few or many counts, or as a class when the clone is expanded.

j_call clone_size d_call v_call cdr3_aa cdr3_nt
TRBJ2-6 few . TRBV7-2 CASSRTVVGNVLTF TGTGCCAGCAGTCGGACAGTCGTGGGCAACGTCCTGACTTTC
TRBJ2-1 few TRBD2 TRBV11-2 CASSLTSGRTDEQFF TGTGCCAGCAGCTTAACTAGCGGGAGAACGGATGAGCAGTTCTTC
TRBJ2-5 . . TRBV7-2 CASSSFGETQYF TGTGCCAGCAGCTCGTTCGGGGAGACCCAGTACTTC
TRBJ2-1 . TRBD2 TRBV5-1 CASGEGRDSSQNNEQFF TGCGCCAGCGGGGAGGGGCGGGATTCGTCCCAAAACAATGAGCAGTTCTTC
TRBJ2-7 . . TRBV15 CATSRGRTVYEQYF TGTGCCACCAGCAGAGGCCGGACTGTTTACGAGCAGTACTTC
TRBJ1-1 . . TRBV5-1 CASSLMVRANTEAFF TGCGCCAGCAGCTTAATGGTCAGGGCGAACACTGAAGCTTTCTTT
TRBJ1-3 few TRBD1 TRBV7-9 CASSLVGTGFGNTIYF TGTGCCAGCAGCTTAGTCGGGACAGGGTTTGGAAACACCATATATTTT
TRBJ2-7 . TRBD2 TRBV29-1 CSVESSGRGSEQYF TGCAGCGTTGAAAGTAGCGGGAGAGGAAGCGAGCAGTACTTC
TRBJ2-6 . . TRBV5-1 CASSLPSSGANVLTF TGCGCCAGCAGCTTGCCCAGCTCTGGGGCCAACGTCCTGACTTTC
TRBJ2-3 . . TRBV27 CASRRWQGPTDTQYF TGTGCCAGCCGAAGATGGCAGGGGCCCACAGATACGCAGTATTTT
TRBJ1-1 . TRBD1 TRBV30 CARRGQGEAQAFF TGTGCCAGACGGGGACAGGGGGAAGCACAAGCTTTCTTT
TRBJ2-1 . . TRBV6-1 CASSPYNEQFF TGTGCCAGCAGCCCGTACAATGAGCAGTTCTTC
TRBJ2-7 . TRBD1 TRBV6-5 CASSYQGQGAGEQYF TGTGCCAGCAGTTACCAGGGACAGGGGGCCGGTGAGCAGTACTTC
TRBJ2-5 few TRBD2 TRBV25-1 CASSYGRSETQYF TGTGCCAGCAGTTACGGGAGGTCAGAGACCCAGTACTTC
TRBJ2-7 . . TRBV4-1 CASSLGTSGEQYF TGCGCCAGCAGCTTAGGGACCTCAGGGGAGCAGTACTTC
TRBJ1-2 . . TRBV4-3 CASSLDSSYGYTF TGCGCCAGCAGCCTAGACAGTAGCTATGGCTACACCTTC
TRBJ2-1 . . TRBV4-3 CASSQVGGPYNEQFF TGCGCCAGCAGCCAAGTCGGCGGACCTTACAATGAGCAGTTCTTC
TRBJ2-2 . . TRBV5-1 CASSARVGDTGELFF TGCGCCAGCAGCGCCCGGGTTGGTGACACCGGGGAGCTGTTTTTT
TRBJ1-5 . . TRBV19 CASSAGQPQHF TGTGCCAGTAGTGCTGGCCAGCCCCAGCATTTT
TRBJ2-7 . . TRBV7-2 CASSSQGYEQYF TGTGCCAGCAGCTCCCAAGGTTACGAGCAGTACTTC
TRBJ2-7 few . TRBV4-2 CASSQGGRTVYEQYF TGTGCCAGCAGCCAAGGGGGGAGAACAGTCTACGAGCAGTACTTC
TRBJ2-7 few TRBD1 TRBV29-1 CSAGTGGIYEQYF TGCAGCGCTGGGACAGGGGGGATCTACGAGCAGTACTTC
TRBJ1-3 few . TRBV30 CACTGTLFFSGNTIYF TGTGCCTGCACCGGGACACTATTTTTCTCTGGAAACACCATATATTTT
TRBJ2-7 . TRBD2 TRBV30 CAWRGTSAVGEEQYF TGTGCCTGGAGGGGAACTAGCGCTGTCGGGGAAGAGCAGTACTTC
TRBJ1-1 . . TRBV9 CASSTLRTEAFF TGTGCCAGCAGCACCCTAAGAACTGAAGCTTTCTTT
TRBJ1-2 many . TRBV19 CASTPNGEVYGYTF TGTGCCAGTACCCCCAACGGGGAGGTCTATGGCTACACCTTC
TRBJ1-2 . TRBD1 TRBV19 CASSPGQTARNTF TGTGCCAGTAGTCCGGGACAGACGGCCCGCAACACCTTC
TRBJ2-7 few . TRBV29-1 CSVESGNEQYF TGCAGCGTTGAATCGGGGAACGAGCAGTACTTC
TRBJ1-2 . TRBD1 TRBV5-1 CASSHGQAGNGYTF TGCGCCAGCAGCCACGGACAGGCGGGGAATGGCTACACCTTC
TRBJ1-2 few . TRBV9 CASSASQLTGKSGYTF TGTGCCAGCAGCGCATCCCAACTGACGGGGAAGAGTGGCTACACCTTC
TRBJ2-7 . . TRBV30 CAWSTGLTPTEQYF TGTGCCTGGAGTACTGGGTTGACACCCACCGAGCAGTACTTC
TRBJ2-2 . TRBD2 TRBV4-3 CASSQEPAGGPGELFF TGCGCCAGCAGCCAAGAACCAGCGGGAGGTCCCGGGGAGCTGTTTTTT
TRBJ2-7 . . TRBV21-1 CASSARDRDYEQYF TGTGCCAGCAGCGCCCGGGACAGGGATTACGAGCAGTACTTC
TRBJ2-4 few . TRBV23-1 CASSPICWGLGDIQYF TGCGCCAGCAGCCCCATCTGTTGGGGCTTGGGGGACATTCAGTACTTC
TRBJ1-4 . . TRBV30 CAWSVWQDEKLFF TGTGCCTGGAGTGTATGGCAGGATGAAAAACTGTTTTTT
TRBJ2-3 . . TRBV25-1 CARLWALDSTDTQYF TGTGCCAGGCTTTGGGCCCTTGACTCCACAGATACGCAGTATTTT
TRBJ1-1 . . TRBV29-1 CSVAIGQSAFF TGCAGCGTTGCTATCGGGCAATCGGCTTTCTTT
TRBJ2-7 . . TRBV30 CAWSVGGESYEQYF TGTGCCTGGAGTGTAGGGGGGGAGTCCTACGAGCAGTACTTC
TRBJ2-1 . TRBD2 TRBV6-6 CASSYGRAVVNEQFF TGTGCCAGCAGTTACGGGAGGGCCGTAGTTAATGAGCAGTTCTTC
TRBJ2-1 . . TRBV5-1 CASSYNGLDEQFF TGCGCCAGCAGCTACAATGGGCTAGATGAGCAGTTCTTC
TRBJ2-1 few TRBD2 TRBV7-8 CASSLTGTTITYNEQFF TGTGCCAGCAGCCTCACCGGGACTACCATAACCTACAATGAGCAGTTCTTC
TRBJ2-7 few TRBD1 TRBV18 CASSPFRDRGPEQYF TGTGCCAGCTCACCATTTCGGGACAGGGGGCCCGAGCAGTACTTC
TRBJ1-2 . . TRBV2 CASSEVASVGYTF TGTGCCAGCAGTGAAGTTGCCTCCGTAGGCTACACCTTC
TRBJ1-1 few TRBD1 TRBV29-1 CSVEDGQGSTEAFF TGCAGCGTTGAAGACGGACAGGGGAGCACTGAAGCTTTCTTT
TRBJ2-6 . TRBD1 TRBV5-1 CASTSPPTGGEGANVLTF TGCGCCAGCACGTCTCCGCCCACAGGGGGCGAGGGGGCCAACGTCCTGACTTTC
TRBJ2-7 . TRBD1 TRBV30 CAWADRGQMSYEQYF TGTGCCTGGGCGGACAGGGGGCAAATGTCCTACGAGCAGTACTTC
TRBJ1-4 . . TRBV14 CASSQGTAKLFF TGTGCCAGCAGCCAAGGCACGGCGAAACTGTTTTTT
TRBJ2-1 . TRBD2 TRBV7-3 CASSLLSGISNEQFF TGTGCCAGCAGCTTGCTTAGCGGGATTTCCAATGAGCAGTTCTTC
TRBJ1-5 . . TRBV4-1 CASSQDRGTQHF TGCGCCAGCAGCCAAGATCGGGGTACCCAGCATTTT
TRBJ2-1 few . TRBV5-1 CASSLGISYNEQFF TGCGCCAGCAGCCTGGGGATCTCCTACAATGAGCAGTTCTTC
TRBJ2-7 few TRBD2 TRBV6-5 CASKYDRTSGKEQYF TGTGCCAGCAAATACGATCGTACTAGCGGGAAAGAGCAGTACTTC
TRBJ2-7 many TRBD2 TRBV2 CASSVLAGVLF TGTGCCAGCAGTGTTCTAGCGGGAGTGCTCTTC
TRBJ2-1 . TRBD2 TRBV5-1 CASSAGPGLADNEQFF TGCGCCAGCAGCGCAGGACCGGGACTAGCGGACAATGAGCAGTTCTTC
TRBJ1-1 . . TRBV29-1 CSVGQGLVNTEAFF TGCAGCGTTGGGCAGGGGTTGGTGAACACTGAAGCTTTCTTT